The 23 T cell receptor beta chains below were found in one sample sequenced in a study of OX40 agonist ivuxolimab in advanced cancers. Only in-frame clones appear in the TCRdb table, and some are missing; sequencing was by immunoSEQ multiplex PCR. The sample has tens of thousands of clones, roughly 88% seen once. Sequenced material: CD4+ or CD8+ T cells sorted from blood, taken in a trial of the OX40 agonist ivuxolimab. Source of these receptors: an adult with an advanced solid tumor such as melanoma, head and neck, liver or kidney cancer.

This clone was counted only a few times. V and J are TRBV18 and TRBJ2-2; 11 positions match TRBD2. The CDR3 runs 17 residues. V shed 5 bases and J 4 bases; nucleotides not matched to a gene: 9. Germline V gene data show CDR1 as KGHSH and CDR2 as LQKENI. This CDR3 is CASSSQTSGAFTGELFF. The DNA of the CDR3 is TGTGCCAGCTCATCCCAGACTAGCGGGGCTTTCACCGGGGAGCTGTTTTTT.

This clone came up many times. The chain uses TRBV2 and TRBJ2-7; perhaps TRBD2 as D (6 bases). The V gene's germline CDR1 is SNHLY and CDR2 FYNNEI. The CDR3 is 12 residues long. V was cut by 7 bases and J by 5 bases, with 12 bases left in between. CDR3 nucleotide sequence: TGTGCCAGCACCGCGCGGGGCGACGAGCAGTACTTC. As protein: CASTARGDEQYF.

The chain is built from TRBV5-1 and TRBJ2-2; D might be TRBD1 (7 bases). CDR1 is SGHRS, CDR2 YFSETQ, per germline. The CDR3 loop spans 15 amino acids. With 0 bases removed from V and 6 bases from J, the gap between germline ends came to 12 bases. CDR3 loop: CASSLDTGEAGELFF. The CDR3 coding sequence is TGCGCCAGCAGCTTGGACACAGGGGAGGCCGGGGAGCTGTTTTTT.

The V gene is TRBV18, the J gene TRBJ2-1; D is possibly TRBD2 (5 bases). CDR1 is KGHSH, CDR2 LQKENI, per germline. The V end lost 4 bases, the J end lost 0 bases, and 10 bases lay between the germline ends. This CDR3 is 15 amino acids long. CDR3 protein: CASSREPGSYNEQFF. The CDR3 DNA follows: TGTGCCAGCTCACGGGAGCCAGGCTCCTACAATGAGCAGTTCTTC. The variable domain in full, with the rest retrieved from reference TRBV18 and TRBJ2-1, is NAGVMQNPRHLVRRRGQEARLRCSPMKGHSHVYWYRQLPEEGLKFMVYLQKENIIDESGMPKERFSAEFPKEGPSILRIQQVVRGDSAAYFCASSREPGSYNEQFFGPGTRLTVL.

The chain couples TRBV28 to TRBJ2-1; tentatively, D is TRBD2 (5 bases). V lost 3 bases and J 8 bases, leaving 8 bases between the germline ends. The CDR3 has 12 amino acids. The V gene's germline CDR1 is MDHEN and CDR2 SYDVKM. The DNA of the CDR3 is TGTGCCAGCAGTTTGGAGGTAGATGAGCAGTTCTTC. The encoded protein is CASSLEVDEQFF.

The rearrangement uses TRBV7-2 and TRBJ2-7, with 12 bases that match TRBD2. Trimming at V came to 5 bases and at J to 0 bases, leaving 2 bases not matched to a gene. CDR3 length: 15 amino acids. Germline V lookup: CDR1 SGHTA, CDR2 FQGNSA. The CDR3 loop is CASSKTSGSSYEQYF. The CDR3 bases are TGTGCCAGCAGCAAGACTAGCGGGAGCTCCTACGAGCAGTACTTC.

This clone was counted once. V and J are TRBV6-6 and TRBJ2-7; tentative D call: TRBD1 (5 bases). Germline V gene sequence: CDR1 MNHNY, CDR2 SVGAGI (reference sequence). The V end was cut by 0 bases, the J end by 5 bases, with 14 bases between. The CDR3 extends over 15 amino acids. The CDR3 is CASSYSQGFAHEQYF. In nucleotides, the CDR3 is TGTGCCAGCAGTTACTCGCAGGGTTTTGCCCACGAGCAGTACTTC.

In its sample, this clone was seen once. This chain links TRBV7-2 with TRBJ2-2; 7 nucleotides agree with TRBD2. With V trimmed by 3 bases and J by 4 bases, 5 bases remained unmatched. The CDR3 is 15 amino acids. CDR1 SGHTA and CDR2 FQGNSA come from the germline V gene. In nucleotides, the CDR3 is TGTGCCAGCAGCTTGTTGACTAGCACCACCGGGGAGCTGTTTTTT. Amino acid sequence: CASSLLTSTTGELFF. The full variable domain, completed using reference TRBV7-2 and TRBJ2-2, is GAGVSQSPSNKVTEKGKDVELRCDPISGHTALYWYRQSLGQGLEFLIYFQGNSAPDKSGLPSDRFSAERTGGSVSTLTIQRTQQEDSAVYLCASSLLTSTTGELFFGEGSRLTVL.

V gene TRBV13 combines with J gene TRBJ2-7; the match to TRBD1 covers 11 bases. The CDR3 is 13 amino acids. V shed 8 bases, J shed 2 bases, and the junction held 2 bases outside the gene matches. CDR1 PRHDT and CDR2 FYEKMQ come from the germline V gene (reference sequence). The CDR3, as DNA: TGTGCCAGCCGGGACAGGGGGGCCTACGAGCAGTACTTC. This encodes CASRDRGAYEQYF.

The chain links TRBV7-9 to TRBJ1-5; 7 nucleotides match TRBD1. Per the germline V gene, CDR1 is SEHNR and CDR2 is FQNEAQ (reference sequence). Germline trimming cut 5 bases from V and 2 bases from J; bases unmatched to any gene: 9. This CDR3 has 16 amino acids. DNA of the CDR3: TGTGCCAGCAGCGCTACTGACAGGGAAGGCAATCAGCCCCAGCATTTT. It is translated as CASSATDREGNQPQHF.

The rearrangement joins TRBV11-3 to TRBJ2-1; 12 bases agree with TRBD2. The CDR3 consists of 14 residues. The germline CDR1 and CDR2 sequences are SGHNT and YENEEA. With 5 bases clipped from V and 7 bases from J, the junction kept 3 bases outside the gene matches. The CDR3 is CASSIGLAGNEQFF. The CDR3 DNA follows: TGTGCCAGCAGCATCGGACTAGCGGGGAATGAGCAGTTCTTC.

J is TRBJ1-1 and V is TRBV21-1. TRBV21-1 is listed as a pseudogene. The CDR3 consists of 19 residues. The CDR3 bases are TGTGCCAGCAGCACCTGGCGCTTAGGGGAGGGGACGGTTAGGACTGAAGCTTTCTTT. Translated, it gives CASSTWRLGEGTVRTEAFF.

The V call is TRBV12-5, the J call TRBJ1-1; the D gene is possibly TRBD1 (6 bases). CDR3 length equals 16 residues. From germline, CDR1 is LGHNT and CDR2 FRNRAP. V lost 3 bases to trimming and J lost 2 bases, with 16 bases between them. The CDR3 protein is CASGFPGVGANTEAFF. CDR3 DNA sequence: TGTGCTAGTGGTTTCCCCGGTGTGGGGGCCAACACTGAAGCTTTCTTT.

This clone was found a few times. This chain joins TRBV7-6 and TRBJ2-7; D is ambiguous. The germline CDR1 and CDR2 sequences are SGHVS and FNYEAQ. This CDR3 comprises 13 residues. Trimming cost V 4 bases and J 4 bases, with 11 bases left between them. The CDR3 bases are TGTGCCAGCAGCTCGCCTTCCCTTTACGAGCAGTACTTC. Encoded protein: CASSSPSLYEQYF. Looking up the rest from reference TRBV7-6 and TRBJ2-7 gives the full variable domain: GAGVSQSPRYKVTKRGQDVALRCDPISGHVSLYWYRQALGQGPEFLTYFNYEAQQDKSGLPNDRFSAERPEGSISTLTIQRTEQRDSAMYRCASSSPSLYEQYFGPGTRLTVT.

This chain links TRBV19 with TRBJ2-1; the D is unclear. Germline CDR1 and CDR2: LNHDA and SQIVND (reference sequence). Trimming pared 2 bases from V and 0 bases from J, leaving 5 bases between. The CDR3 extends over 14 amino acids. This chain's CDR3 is CASSISSSYNEQFF. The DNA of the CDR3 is TGTGCCAGTAGTATATCTAGCTCCTACAATGAGCAGTTCTTC.

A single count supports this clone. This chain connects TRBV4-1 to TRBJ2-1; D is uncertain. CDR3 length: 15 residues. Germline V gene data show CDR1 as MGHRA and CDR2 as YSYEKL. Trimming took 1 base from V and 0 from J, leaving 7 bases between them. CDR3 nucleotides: TGCGCCAGCAGCCAAGTTGGAAGCTCCTACAATGAGCAGTTCTTC. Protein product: CASSQVGSSYNEQFF.

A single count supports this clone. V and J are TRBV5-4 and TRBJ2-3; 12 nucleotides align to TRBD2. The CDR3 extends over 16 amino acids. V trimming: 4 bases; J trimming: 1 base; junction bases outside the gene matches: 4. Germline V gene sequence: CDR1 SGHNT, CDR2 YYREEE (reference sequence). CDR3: CASSPRTSGGTDTQYF. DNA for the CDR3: TGTGCCAGCAGCCCCAGGACTAGCGGGGGCACAGATACGCAGTATTTT.

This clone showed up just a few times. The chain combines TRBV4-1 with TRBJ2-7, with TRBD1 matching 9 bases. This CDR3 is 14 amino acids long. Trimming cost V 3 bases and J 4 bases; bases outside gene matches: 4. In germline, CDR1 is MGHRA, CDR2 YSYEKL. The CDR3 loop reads CASSHGQGRYEQYF. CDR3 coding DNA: TGCGCCAGCAGCCATGGACAGGGGCGGTACGAGCAGTACTTC.

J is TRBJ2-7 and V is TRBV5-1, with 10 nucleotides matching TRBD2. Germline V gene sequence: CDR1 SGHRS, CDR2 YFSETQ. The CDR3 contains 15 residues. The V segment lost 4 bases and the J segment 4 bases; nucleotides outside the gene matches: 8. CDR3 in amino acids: CASSLIGTSEYEQYF. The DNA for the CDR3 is TGCGCCAGCAGCCTTATCGGGACTAGCGAATACGAGCAGTACTTC.

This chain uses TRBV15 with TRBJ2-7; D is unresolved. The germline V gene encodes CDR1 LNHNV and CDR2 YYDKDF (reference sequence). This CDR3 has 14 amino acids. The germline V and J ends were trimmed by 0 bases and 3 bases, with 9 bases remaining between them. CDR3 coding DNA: TGTGCCACCAGCAGAGATGTGGACGGCTACGAGCAGTACTTC. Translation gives CATSRDVDGYEQYF.

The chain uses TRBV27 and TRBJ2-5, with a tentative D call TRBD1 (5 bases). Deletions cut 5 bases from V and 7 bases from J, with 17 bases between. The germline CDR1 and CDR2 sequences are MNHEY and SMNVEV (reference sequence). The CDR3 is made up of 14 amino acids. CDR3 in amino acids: CASSPTTGPGTQYF. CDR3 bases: TGTGCCAGCAGTCCTACCACAGGCCCTGGGACCCAGTACTTC.

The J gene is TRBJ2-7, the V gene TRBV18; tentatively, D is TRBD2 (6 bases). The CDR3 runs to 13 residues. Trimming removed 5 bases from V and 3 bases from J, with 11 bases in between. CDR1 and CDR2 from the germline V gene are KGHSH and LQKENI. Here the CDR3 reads CASSERDFYEQYF. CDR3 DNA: TGTGCCAGCTCAGAAAGGGACTTCTACGAGCAGTACTTC.

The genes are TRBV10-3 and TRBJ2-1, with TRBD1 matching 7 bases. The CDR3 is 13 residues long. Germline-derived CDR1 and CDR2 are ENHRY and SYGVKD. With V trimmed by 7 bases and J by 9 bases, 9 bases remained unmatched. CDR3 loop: CAIMAGGGGEQFF. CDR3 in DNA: TGTGCCATCATGGCAGGGGGTGGAGGTGAGCAGTTCTTC.